The 2 T cell receptor beta chains reported below all come from one sample, sequenced in a study of CXCR3-negative and CXCR3-positive naive CD8 T cells. Through 5' RACE with UMI labels, the TRB cDNA libraries were prepared. TCRdb derives one entry per CDR3 protein from the 5' RACE reads, leaving out DNA. The specimen's table records tens of thousands of distinct CDR3 sequences. Sequencing used naive CXCR3- CD8+ T cells from blood. As for subset: CD45RO-CCR7+CD27+CD95- naive CD8+ T cells lacking CXCR3 (TNR3-). These receptor sequences come from a human donor in good health. Some clones in this sample may be carry-over from other donors' samples.

CDR3: CASRLEGAAYEQYF. The rearrangement links TRBV28 to TRBJ2-7; TCRdb outputs TRBD1, but without DNA this stays unchecked. CDR1 MDHEN and CDR2 SYDVKM come from the germline V gene. The CDR3 contains 14 residues.

V usage is TRBV4-1 and J usage is TRBJ2-5; there is no DNA to check the TCRdb D call of TRBD1. From germline, CDR1 is MGHRA and CDR2 YSYEKL. This CDR3 is 15 amino acids long. CDR3 in amino acids: CASSQIPTGGETQYF.